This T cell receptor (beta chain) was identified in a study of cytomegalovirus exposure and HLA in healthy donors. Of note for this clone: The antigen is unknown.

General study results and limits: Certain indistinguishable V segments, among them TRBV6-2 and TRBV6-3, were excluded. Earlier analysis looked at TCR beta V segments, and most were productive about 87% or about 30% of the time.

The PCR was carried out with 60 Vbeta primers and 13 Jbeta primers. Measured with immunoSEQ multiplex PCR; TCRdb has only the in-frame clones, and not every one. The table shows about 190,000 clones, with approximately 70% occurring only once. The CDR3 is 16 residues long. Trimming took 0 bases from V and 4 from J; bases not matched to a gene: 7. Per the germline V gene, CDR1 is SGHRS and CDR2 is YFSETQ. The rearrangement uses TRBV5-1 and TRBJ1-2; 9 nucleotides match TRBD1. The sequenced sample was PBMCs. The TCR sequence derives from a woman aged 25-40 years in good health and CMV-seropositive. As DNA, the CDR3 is TGCGCCAGCAGCTTGGGACCGGGACAGGGCTTCTATGGCTACACCTTC. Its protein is CASSLGPGQGFYGYTF.